This T cell receptor (beta chain) appears in the sequencing data of a study of cytomegalovirus exposure and HLA in healthy donors. Primers for the PCR totalled 60 Vbeta and 13 Jbeta. Some clones are missing from TCRdb's copy, which holds only in-frame ones; the method was immunoSEQ multiplex PCR. The profile shows more than 150,000 clones, roughly 80% of them singletons. General study results and limits: V- and J-gene trimming in TCR beta was tied to a missense DCLRE1C variant by an analysis performed later.

This clone was counted a single time. Its antigen is unknown. The CDR3 runs to 14 residues. The germline V gene has CDR1 MNHEY and CDR2 SVGAGI. Trimming at V came to 5 bases and at J to 4 bases, leaving 7 bases not matched to a gene. The chain joins TRBV6-5 to TRBJ1-2; 7 bases align to TRBD1. Sequencing was done on a sample of PBMCs. The source is a male donor in good health and CMV-seronegative. The CDR3 is CASSTHRGLYGYTF. CDR3 in DNA: TGTGCCAGCAGTACTCACAGGGGCCTCTATGGCTACACCTTC.